This T cell receptor (beta chain) appears in the sequencing data of a study of T cell repertoires in cytomegalovirus infection. TCRdb independently ran MiXCR on the reads; one entry per CDR3 protein. The sample holds roughly 45,000 distinct CDR3 sequences; about a fifth are singletons and the top ten take about 90%. Details on this clonotype: Antigen specificity is unknown.

J gave up 5 bases and V 7 bases, and 6 bases lay outside the gene matches. The length of the CDR3 is 13 residues. Germline V gene sequence: CDR1 LNHDA, CDR2 SQIVND (reference sequence). Study-wide findings and caveats: Using cumulative public TCR beta family frequency, the authors identified those who carried CMV together with the relevant HLA.

The sequencing used CD8+ T cells from cultured PBMCs, collected from culture after CMV antigen stimulation. The chain carries TRBV19 and TRBJ1-1; 8 bases are a match to TRBD1. The receptor was derived from a human donor in good health (CMV status not recorded). Some clones in this sample may be carry-over from other donors' samples. This CDR3 is CASTGQGWTEAFF. The CDR3 nucleotides read TGTGCCAGTACCGGACAGGGTTGGACTGAAGCTTTCTTT.